A single sample is the source of the 14 T cell receptor beta chains below, sequenced in a study of CXCR3-negative and CXCR3-positive naive CD8 T cells. Antigen specificity for these receptors is unknown. Findings and caveats of the study: In CXCR3-positive naive cells, the TRB CDR3s were more hydrophobic than in CXCR3-negative naive cells.

5' RACE with UMI labels generated the TRB cDNA libraries. Reanalyzing the 5' RACE reads, TCRdb keeps one entry per CDR3 protein, without DNA. This listing includes fewer than 140,000 distinct CDR3 sequences. Sample: naive CXCR3+ CD8+ T cells from blood. As for subset: CD45RO-CCR7+CD27+CD95- naive CD8+ T cells expressing CXCR3 (TNR3+). The receptors were sampled from a human donor in good health. Some clones in this sample may be carry-over from other donors' samples.

The chain has TRBV29-1 and TRBJ2-1; there is no DNA to check the TCRdb D call of TRBD1. Germline V CDR1 and CDR2: SQVTM, ANQGSEA. The CDR3 has 14 amino acids. The CDR3 sequence is CSVVGQGSYNEQFF.

This chain joins TRBV7-2 and TRBJ2-5; TCRdb indicates TRBD1, and absent DNA this call remains unverified. Germline CDR1 and CDR2: SGHTA and FQGNSA. The CDR3 length is 14 residues. The CDR3 sequence is CASSLENREETQYF. Full variable domain (outside the CDR3, taken from reference TRBV7-2 and TRBJ2-5): GAGVSQSPSNKVTEKGKDVELRCDPISGHTALYWYRQSLGQGLEFLIYFQGNSAPDKSGLPSDRFSAERTGGSVSTLTIQRTQQEDSAVYLCASSLENREETQYFGPGTRLLVL.

This chain uses TRBV5-1 with TRBJ2-5. Germline lookup yields CDR1 SGHRS and CDR2 YFSETQ. The CDR3 runs 14 residues. The CDR3 region is CASSQTYFQENQYF.

The J gene is TRBJ2-7, the V gene TRBV6-5. The CDR3 consists of 15 residues. Germline V CDR1 and CDR2: MNHEY, SVGAGI. CDR3 sequence: CASSPDGDWSYEQYF.

The CDR3 protein is CSAGRGLDTEAFF. The V call is TRBV20-1, the J call TRBJ1-1; TCRdb returns TRBD1, unconfirmable since there is no DNA. Germline V lookup: CDR1 DFQATT, CDR2 SNEGSKA (reference sequence). The CDR3 contains 13 residues.

This rearrangement joins TRBV10-3 to TRBJ2-1. Germline CDR1 reads ENHRY; CDR2 reads SYGVKD. This CDR3 has 15 residues. CDR3 protein: CAISEERSSYNEQFF.

The rearrangement uses TRBV5-1 and TRBJ1-1; TCRdb's D call of TRBD1 is untestable without DNA. The germline CDR1 and CDR2 sequences are SGHRS and YFSETQ. This CDR3 spans 15 amino acids. This CDR3 is CASSLLQGMNTEAFF.

The chain couples TRBV12-3 or TRBV12-4 to TRBJ2-3; TCRdb reports TRBD1, a call that lacks DNA to check it against. The CDR3 loop spans 15 amino acids. The CDR3 sequence: CASSHPRERADTQYF.

The CDR3 spells CSAINRDRGYEQYF. This rearrangement joins TRBV20-1 to TRBJ2-7; no DNA is available, so the TRBD1 call from TCRdb remains unchecked. Germline CDR1 and CDR2: DFQATT and SNEGSKA (reference sequence). The CDR3 has 14 residues.

The chain carries TRBV4-3 and TRBJ2-1. CDR1 is LGHNA, CDR2 YSLEER, per germline. This CDR3 is 14 amino acids long. CDR3 protein: CASSQLDAYNEQFF.

The chain couples TRBV7-8 to TRBJ2-7. CDR1 and CDR2 from the germline V gene are SGHVS and FQNEAQ. The CDR3 is made up of 13 amino acids. CDR3 region: CASSPYVMNEQYF.

The chain recombines TRBV7-2 with TRBJ2-5; the D gene TCRdb calls, TRBD1, cannot be checked with no DNA. Germline loops: CDR1 SGHTA, CDR2 FQGNSA. This CDR3 contains 14 residues. CDR3 loop: CASSFRNRQETQYF.

The chain employs TRBV27 and TRBJ2-7; the D call of TRBD1 rests on TCRdb alone, since no DNA is present to check it. Germline V gene sequence: CDR1 MNHEY, CDR2 SMNVEV (reference sequence). The CDR3 contains 13 residues. The CDR3 reads CASSLAGDNEQYF.

The CDR3 sequence: CASSLSRHYYGYTF. The chain is built from TRBV27 and TRBJ1-2. The CDR3 extends over 14 amino acids. Looked up from germline, CDR1 is MNHEY and CDR2 is SMNVEV (reference sequence).